This entry concerns a single T cell receptor (beta chain). It lacks a known antigen. Nothing much larger sits one base from this clone, and base qualities are not available. The sample comes from a study of T cell responses to AZD1222 COVID-19 vaccine (dated by TCRdb to the early 2020s). For the wider study: Because spike-specific TCR depth and breadth did not differ between the two schedules, AZD1222 recipients who got a second dose at roughly 4 weeks were pooled with those who got a second dose at roughly 12 weeks. TCR sequencing covered some 250 trial participants: some 210 given two doses of AZD1222 and around 26 given two doses of MenACWY control vaccine. Trial participants were enrolled by age into 18-55, 56-69 and 70-plus year subgroups, with roughly 160, 29 and 62 TCR-sequenced participants respectively. The investigation overall reported the following: After two AZD1222 doses, spike-specific TCR breadth and depth were significantly higher than at day 0 and than in MenACWY recipients. Conclusions about previously exposed vaccinees are limited because only six or seven AZD1222 recipients were SARS-CoV-2 seropositive at baseline. The vaccine-associated CD4 TCRs covered the entire spike protein, and the dominant responses fell in regions 160-218 and 743-854. In the small 56-69-year group, the increase in depth fell short of significance, most likely because of low power. Epitopes outside the regions mutated in the B.1.351 and B.1.1.7 variants were reportedly recognized by nearly half of the unique spike-specific TCRs. Participants were mostly white British and included more females than males, and it was suggested by the authors that clonal diversity may have been underestimated. Because no day 14 peak-response samples were available, repertoires were characterized only after the peak T cell response.

The CDR3 regions of human TCRbeta chains were analyzed by immunosequencing. Processing in the source paper ran as follows. Repertoire TCRs were checked for matches against a reference library of SARS-CoV-2-specific TCRs that had been generated using the MIRA antigen-specificity platform. Breadth was defined as the fraction of unique TCRs that were SARS-CoV-2-associated, and depth was defined as the fraction of total T cells that were SARS-CoV-2-associated. Using the MIRA data, every spike-specific TCR was mapped to the spike region that the TCR reacted to and assigned to either a CD4 or a CD8 class. Log10-transformed breadth and depth values were compared by one-way ANOVA with Sidak's multiple comparisons tests. TCRdb limited this immuneACCESS table to in-frame rearrangements with V and J called. A share of clones is missing; checked studies link under half to unresolved V genes, and the rest is unexplained. The DNA was the basis for D and trimming; V, J and clone size are from that table. This sample is represented by tens of thousands of clones; roughly 89% of them were singletons. The ten top clones hold roughly 2.3% of the sample.

Trimming removed 4 bases from V and 0 bases from J; the gene matches leave 1 base unexplained. The CDR3 has 17 amino acids, counting the end cysteine and phenylalanine. The entry retains the CDR3 DNA only, 51 bases that are in frame from base 1. Taken from the germline V gene, the CDR1 and CDR2 loops are KGHDR and SFDVKD. Per the publication, the time point label means: baseline before first vaccination. Samples from vaccinated people were obtained from the UK trials COV001 and COV002, which included a single-blind randomized controlled phase 2/3 trial of AZD1222 (ChAdOx1 nCoV-19) in healthy adults. Trial participant PBMC samples were collected at day 0 and day 28 after the second dose for TCRbeta chain sequencing.

Specimen: peripheral blood, collected on day 0 of AZD1222 vaccination. The chain uses TRBV24-1 and TRBJ2-4; 14 middle bases align to TRBD2. The clonotype originates from an adult in good health. CDR3 protein: CATSDGLAGGAKNIQYF. The bases are TGTGCCACCAGTGACGGACTAGCGGGGGGAGCCAAAAACATTCAGTACTTC.